A single sample gave rise to the 13 T cell receptor beta chains below, sequenced in a study of CD8+CD57+ T cells in acquired aplastic anemia. TCR beta VDJ and CDR3 profiles were obtained from a genomic DNA template. TCRdb independently ran MiXCR on the reads; one entry per CDR3 protein. The top ten clones hold 25% to 30% of a sample with around 200,000 distinct CDR3 sequences, roughly 57% of them seen once. Specimen: sorted CD4+, CD8+, or CD8+CD57+ T cells (not recorded which) from PBMCs. The source of these receptors is a human donor in good health.

This clonotype was observed once. The chain uses TRBV20-1 and TRBJ1-1; D not certain. In germline, CDR1 is DFQATT, CDR2 SNEGSKA (reference sequence). The CDR3 loop spans 13 amino acids. The ends were cut back, 7 bases at V and 1 base at J, with 13 bases in the middle. In DNA form, the CDR3 reads TGCAGTGGGAGAATGGGTACGAACACTGAAGCTTTCTTT. Translating it yields CSGRMGTNTEAFF.

The chain is built from TRBV25-1 and TRBJ2-2; tentative D call: TRBD2 (6 bases). CDR1 is MGHDK, CDR2 SYGVNS, per germline. The CDR3 contains 14 residues. Trimming took 1 base from V and 5 from J, leaving 8 bases between them. The DNA of the CDR3 is TGTGCCAGCAGTGAATCGGGGGAAACCGGGGAGCTGTTTTTT. Translating it yields CASSESGETGELFF.

This clonotype came up many times. The chain combines TRBV13 with TRBJ2-7; possibly TRBD1 or TRBD2 for D (5 bases each). The CDR3 runs to 15 residues. In germline, CDR1 is PRHDT, CDR2 FYEKMQ (reference sequence). The V gene lost 4 bases and the J gene lost 2 bases, with 15 bases spanning the gap. This chain's CDR3 is CASSSRGDGAYEQYF. In DNA form, the CDR3 reads TGTGCCAGCAGCTCAAGAGGGGACGGAGCCTACGAGCAGTACTTC.

The rearrangement uses TRBV9 and TRBJ1-4; the D gene is possibly TRBD1 (6 bases). There are 16 residues in the CDR3. Trimming pared 7 bases from V and 7 bases from J, leaving 23 bases between. Germline CDR1 reads SGDLS; CDR2 reads YYNGEE. DNA for the CDR3: TGTGCCAGCGGGGCTAGCGGGGGGGGCATGGTTGAAAAACTGTTTTTT. Its protein product is CASGASGGGMVEKLFF.

This clonotype showed up many times. The V gene is TRBV7-8, the J gene TRBJ2-1; TRBD2 aligns across 11 bases. Germline assignment: CDR1 SGHVS and CDR2 FQNEAQ. The CDR3 is made up of 17 amino acids. Unmatched junction bases numbered 6, after V lost 2 bases and J lost 3 bases. For the CDR3, the DNA is TGTGCCAGCAGCTTACCCTTGACTAGCGGGGACTACAATGAGCAGTTCTTC. Translation gives CASSLPLTSGDYNEQFF. Full variable domain (missing parts from reference TRBV7-8 and TRBJ2-1): GAGVSQSPRYKVAKRGQDVALRCDPISGHVSLFWYQQALGQGPEFLTYFQNEAQLDKSGLPSDRFFAERPEGSVSTLKIQRTQQEDSAVYLCASSLPLTSGDYNEQFFGPGTRLTVL.

This clonotype was seen just once. The chain links TRBV7-2 to TRBJ2-7, with 7 nucleotides matching TRBD2. CDR3 length: 13 residues. Germline trimming cut 6 bases from V and 3 bases from J; bases unmatched to any gene: 5. Germline V CDR1 and CDR2: SGHTA, FQGNSA. The CDR3 DNA reads TGTGCCAGCAGTGCGGGACTATTCTACGAGCAGTACTTC. Its protein is CASSAGLFYEQYF. The entire variable domain, with the rest obtained from reference TRBV7-2 and TRBJ2-7, is as follows: GAGVSQSPSNKVTEKGKDVELRCDPISGHTALYWYRQSLGQGLEFLIYFQGNSAPDKSGLPSDRFSAERTGGSVSTLTIQRTQQEDSAVYLCASSAGLFYEQYFGPGTRLTVT.

This clonotype was seen just once. This chain connects TRBV19 to TRBJ1-5; TRBD1 aligns across 12 bases. Germline CDR1 and CDR2: LNHDA and SQIVND (reference sequence). J lost 3 bases, V lost 4 bases, and 13 bases had no gene match. The CDR3 is made up of 19 amino acids. Written as DNA, the CDR3 is TGTGCCAGTAGTAACGAGTACTCTGGGACAGGGGGCGTCAATCAGCCCCAGCATTTT. It translates to CASSNEYSGTGGVNQPQHF.

The chain links TRBV5-1 to TRBJ2-1; D is uncertain. Trimming stripped 0 bases from V and 1 base from J, with 11 bases between. Germline lookup yields CDR1 SGHRS and CDR2 YFSETQ. The CDR3 is made up of 16 amino acids. The CDR3: CASSLVTAASYNEQFF. The CDR3 bases are TGCGCCAGCAGCTTGGTAACAGCCGCTTCCTACAATGAGCAGTTCTTC.

This clonotype has ten or more counts. The chain joins TRBV15 to TRBJ1-1; 7 bases line up with TRBD1. The CDR3 sequence is 18 residues long. Germline V gene data show CDR1 as LNHNV and CDR2 as YYDKDF (reference sequence). V gave up 6 bases and J gave up 0 bases; unmatched junction bases: 16. For the CDR3, the DNA is TGTGCCACCAGTCGACCAATCCGGACAGGTACCATGAACACTGAAGCTTTCTTT. Its translation: CATSRPIRTGTMNTEAFF.

This clonotype appeared once. J is TRBJ2-7 and V is TRBV12-3 or TRBV12-4; no reliable D call. V lost 4 bases and J 6 bases, leaving 13 bases between the germline ends. The CDR3 runs to 13 residues. The CDR3 coding sequence is TGTGCCAGCAGTTCACTTTACAAGGGCGAGCAGTACTTC. As protein: CASSSLYKGEQYF.

This clonotype was seen at least ten times. The V call is TRBV5-1, the J call TRBJ1-1; a weak D match, TRBD1 (5 bases). CDR1 and CDR2 from the germline V gene are SGHRS and YFSETQ. This CDR3 is built from 16 residues. Trimming stripped 1 base from V and 3 bases from J, with 16 bases between. CDR3 in DNA: TGCGCCAGCAGCTTGCCCGGGACCCACCCGGACACTGAAGCTTTCTTT. Amino acids: CASSLPGTHPDTEAFF.

The table lists this clonotype with a few counts. The V call is TRBV20-1, the J call TRBJ2-7; 9 nucleotides match TRBD1. The V segment lost 5 bases and the J segment 6 bases; nucleotides outside the gene matches: 8. Germline loops: CDR1 DFQATT, CDR2 SNEGSKA (reference sequence). The CDR3 contains 13 residues. As DNA, the CDR3 is TGCAGTGCTCGCGGGACAGGGCGAGGCGAGCAGTACTTC. This codes for CSARGTGRGEQYF.

The rearrangement links TRBV25-1 to TRBJ2-7; TRBD2 might be the D (7 bases). Trimming took off 8 bases at V and 7 bases at J, with 15 bases between the two ends. The CDR3 has 12 amino acids. Looked up from germline, CDR1 is MGHDK and CDR2 is SYGVNS. The CDR3 DNA sequence: TGTGCCAGCTCTAGGGGGGGGCGTGAGCAGTACTTC. It yields the protein CASSRGGREQYF.